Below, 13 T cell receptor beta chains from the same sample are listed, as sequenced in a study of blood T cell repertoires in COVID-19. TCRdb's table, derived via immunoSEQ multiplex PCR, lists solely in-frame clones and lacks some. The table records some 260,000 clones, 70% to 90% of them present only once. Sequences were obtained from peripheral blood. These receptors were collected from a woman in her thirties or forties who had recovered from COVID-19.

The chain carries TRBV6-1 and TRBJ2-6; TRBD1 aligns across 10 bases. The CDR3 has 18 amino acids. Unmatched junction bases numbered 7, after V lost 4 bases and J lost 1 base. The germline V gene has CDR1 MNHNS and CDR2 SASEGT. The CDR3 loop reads CASSARDRGTSGANVLTF. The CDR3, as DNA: TGTGCCAGCAGTGCCCGGGACAGGGGTACGTCTGGGGCCAACGTCCTGACTTTC.

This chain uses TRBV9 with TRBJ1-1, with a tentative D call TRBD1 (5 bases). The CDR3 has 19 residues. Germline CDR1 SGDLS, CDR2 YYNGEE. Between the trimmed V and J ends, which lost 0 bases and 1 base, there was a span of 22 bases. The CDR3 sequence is CASSVGLGGRGAGNTEAFF. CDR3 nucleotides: TGTGCCAGCAGCGTAGGGTTGGGGGGTAGGGGCGCGGGGAACACTGAAGCTTTCTTT.

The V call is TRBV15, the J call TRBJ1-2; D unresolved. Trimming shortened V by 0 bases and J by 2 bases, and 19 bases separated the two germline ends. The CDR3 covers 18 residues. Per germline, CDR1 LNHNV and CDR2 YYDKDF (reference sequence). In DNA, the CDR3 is TGTGCCACCAGCAGAGATCTTTTGTCAGTCCCCGGGAACTATGGCTACACCTTC. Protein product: CATSRDLLSVPGNYGYTF.

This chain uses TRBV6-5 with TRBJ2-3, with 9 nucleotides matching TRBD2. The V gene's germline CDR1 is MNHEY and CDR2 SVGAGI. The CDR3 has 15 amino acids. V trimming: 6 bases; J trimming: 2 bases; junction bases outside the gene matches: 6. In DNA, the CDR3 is TGTGCCAGCAGCTTAGCGGGAGTGGTCACAGATACGCAGTATTTT. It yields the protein CASSLAGVVTDTQYF.

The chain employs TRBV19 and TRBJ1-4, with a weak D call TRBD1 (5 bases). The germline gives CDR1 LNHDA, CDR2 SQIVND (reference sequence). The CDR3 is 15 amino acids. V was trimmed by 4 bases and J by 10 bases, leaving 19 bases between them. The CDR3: CASSTWWDRGSKLFF. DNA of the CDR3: TGTGCCAGTAGTACCTGGTGGGACCGGGGGTCAAAACTGTTTTTT. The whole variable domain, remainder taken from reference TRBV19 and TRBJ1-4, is DGGITQSPKYLFRKEGQNVTLSCEQNLNHDAMYWYRQDPGQGLRLIYYSQIVNDFQKGDIAEGYSVSREKKESFPLTVTSAQKNPTAFYLCASSTWWDRGSKLFFGSGTQLSVL.

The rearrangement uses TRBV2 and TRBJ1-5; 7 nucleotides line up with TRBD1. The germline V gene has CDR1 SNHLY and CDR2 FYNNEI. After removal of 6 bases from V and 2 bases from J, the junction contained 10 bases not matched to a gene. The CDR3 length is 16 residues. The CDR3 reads CASSAGQASGNQPQHF. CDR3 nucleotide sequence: TGTGCCAGCAGCGCCGGACAGGCCTCCGGCAATCAGCCCCAGCATTTT.

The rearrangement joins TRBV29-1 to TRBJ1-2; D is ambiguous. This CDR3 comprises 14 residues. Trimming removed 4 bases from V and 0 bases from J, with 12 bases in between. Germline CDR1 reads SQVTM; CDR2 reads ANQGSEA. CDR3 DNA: TGCAGCGTTGTGCTGGCAGGATCTAACTATGGCTACACCTTC. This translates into CSVVLAGSNYGYTF. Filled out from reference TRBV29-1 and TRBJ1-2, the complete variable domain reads SAVISQKPSRDICQRGTSLTIQCQVDSQVTMMFWYRQQPGQSLTLIATANQGSEATYESGFVIDKFPISRPNLTFSTLTVSNMSPEDSSIYLCSVVLAGSNYGYTFGSGTRLTVV.

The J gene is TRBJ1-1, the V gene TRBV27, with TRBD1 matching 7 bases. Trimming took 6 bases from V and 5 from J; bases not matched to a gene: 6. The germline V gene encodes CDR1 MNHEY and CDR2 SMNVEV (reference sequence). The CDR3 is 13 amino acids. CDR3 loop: CASRPTGRTEAFF. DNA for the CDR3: TGTGCCAGCAGACCGACAGGGAGGACTGAAGCTTTCTTT.

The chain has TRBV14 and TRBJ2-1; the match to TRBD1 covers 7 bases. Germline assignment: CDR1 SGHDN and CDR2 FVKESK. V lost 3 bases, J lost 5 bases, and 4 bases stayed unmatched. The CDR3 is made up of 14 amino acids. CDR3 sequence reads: CASSHWTGDNEQFF. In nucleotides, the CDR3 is TGTGCCAGCAGCCATTGGACAGGTGACAATGAGCAGTTCTTC.

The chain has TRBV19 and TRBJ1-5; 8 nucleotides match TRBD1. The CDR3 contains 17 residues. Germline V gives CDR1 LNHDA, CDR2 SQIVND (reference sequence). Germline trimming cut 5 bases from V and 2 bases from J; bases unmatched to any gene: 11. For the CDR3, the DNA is TGTGCCAGTAGTTCCGATACAGGGGGTTTCGGCAATCAGCCCCAGCATTTT. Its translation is CASSSDTGGFGNQPQHF.

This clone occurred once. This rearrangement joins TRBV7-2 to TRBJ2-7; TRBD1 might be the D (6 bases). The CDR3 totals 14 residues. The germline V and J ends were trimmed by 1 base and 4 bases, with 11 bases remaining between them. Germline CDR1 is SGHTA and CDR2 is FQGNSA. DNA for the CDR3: TGTGCCAGCAGCTTAGGGCCAGGGGTATACGAGCAGTACTTC. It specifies CASSLGPGVYEQYF.

In DNA, the CDR3 is TGCGCCAGCAGCCAAGATCCATGGAGGGGATCGGTGAACTCACCCCTCCACTTT. This gives the protein CASSQDPWRGSVNSPLHF. The rearrangement joins TRBV4-1 to TRBJ1-6; weak D call: TRBD1 (5 bases). With 0 bases removed from V and 10 bases from J, the gap between germline ends came to 22 bases. This CDR3 contains 18 residues. Germline V gives CDR1 MGHRA, CDR2 YSYEKL.

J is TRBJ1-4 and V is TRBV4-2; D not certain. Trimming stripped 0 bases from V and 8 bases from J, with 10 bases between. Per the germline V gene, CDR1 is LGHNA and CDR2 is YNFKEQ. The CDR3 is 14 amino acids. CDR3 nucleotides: TGTGCCAGCAGCCAAGAGAGGGTGGGCGAAAAACTGTTTTTT. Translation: CASSQERVGEKLFF.